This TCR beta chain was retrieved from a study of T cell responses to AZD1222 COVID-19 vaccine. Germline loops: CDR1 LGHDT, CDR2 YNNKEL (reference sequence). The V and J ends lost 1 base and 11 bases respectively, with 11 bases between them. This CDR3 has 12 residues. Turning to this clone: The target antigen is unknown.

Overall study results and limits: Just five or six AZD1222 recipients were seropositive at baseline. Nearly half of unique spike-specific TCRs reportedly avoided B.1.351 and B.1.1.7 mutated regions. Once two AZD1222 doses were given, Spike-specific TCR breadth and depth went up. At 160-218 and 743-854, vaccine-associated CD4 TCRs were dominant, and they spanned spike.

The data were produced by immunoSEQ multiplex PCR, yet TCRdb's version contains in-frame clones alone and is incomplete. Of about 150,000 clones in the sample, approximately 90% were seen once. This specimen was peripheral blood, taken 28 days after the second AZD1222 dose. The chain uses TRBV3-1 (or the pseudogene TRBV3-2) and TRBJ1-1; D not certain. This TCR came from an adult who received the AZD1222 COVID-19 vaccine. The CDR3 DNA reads TGTGCCAGCAGCCAAGCCGGCCTTGATGCTTTCTTT. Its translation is CASSQAGLDAFF.